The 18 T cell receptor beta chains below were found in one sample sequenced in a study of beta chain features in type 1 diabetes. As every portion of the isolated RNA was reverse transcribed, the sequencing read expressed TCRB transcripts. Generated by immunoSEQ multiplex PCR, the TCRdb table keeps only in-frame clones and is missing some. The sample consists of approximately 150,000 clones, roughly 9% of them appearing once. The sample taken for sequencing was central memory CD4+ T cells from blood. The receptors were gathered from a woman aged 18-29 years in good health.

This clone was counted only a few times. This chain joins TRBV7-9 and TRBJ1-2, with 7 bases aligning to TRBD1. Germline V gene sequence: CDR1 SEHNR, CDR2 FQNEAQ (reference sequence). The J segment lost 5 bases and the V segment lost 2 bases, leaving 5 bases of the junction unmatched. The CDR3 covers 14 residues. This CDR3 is CASSLTGESYGYTF. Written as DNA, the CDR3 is TGTGCCAGCAGCTTAACAGGGGAGAGTTATGGCTACACCTTC.

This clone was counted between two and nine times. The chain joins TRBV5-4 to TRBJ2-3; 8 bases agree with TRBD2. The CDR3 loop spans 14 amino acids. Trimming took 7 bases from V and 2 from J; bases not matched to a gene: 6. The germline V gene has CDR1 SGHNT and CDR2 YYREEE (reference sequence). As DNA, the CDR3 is TGTGCCAGCGGAGCGGGGGCTCTCACAGATACGCAGTATTTT. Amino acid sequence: CASGAGALTDTQYF.

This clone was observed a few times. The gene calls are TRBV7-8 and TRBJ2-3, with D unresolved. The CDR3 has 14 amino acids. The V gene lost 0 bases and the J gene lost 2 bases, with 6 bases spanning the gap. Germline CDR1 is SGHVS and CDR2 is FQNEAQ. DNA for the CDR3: TGTGCCAGCAGCTTAGCTCCTTCCACAGATACGCAGTATTTT. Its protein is CASSLAPSTDTQYF.

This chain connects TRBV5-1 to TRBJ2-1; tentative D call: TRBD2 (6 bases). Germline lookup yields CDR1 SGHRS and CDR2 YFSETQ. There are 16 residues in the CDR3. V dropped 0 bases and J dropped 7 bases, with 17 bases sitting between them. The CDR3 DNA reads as TGCGCCAGCAGCTTGGCCGGGGGACTTGGGAGGAATGAGCAGTTCTTC. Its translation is CASSLAGGLGRNEQFF.

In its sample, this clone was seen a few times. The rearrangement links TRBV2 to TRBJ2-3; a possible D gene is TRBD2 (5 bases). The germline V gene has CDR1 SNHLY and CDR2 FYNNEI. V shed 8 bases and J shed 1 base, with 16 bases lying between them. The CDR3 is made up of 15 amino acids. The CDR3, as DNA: TGTGCCAGCCAACCTCACCGGACTCGCACAGATACGCAGTATTTT. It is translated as CASQPHRTRTDTQYF.

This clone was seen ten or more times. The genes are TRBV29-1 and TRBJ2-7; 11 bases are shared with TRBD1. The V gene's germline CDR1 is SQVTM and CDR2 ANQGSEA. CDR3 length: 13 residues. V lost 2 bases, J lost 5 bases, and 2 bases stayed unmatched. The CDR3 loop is CSVERDRGDEQYF. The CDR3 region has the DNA TGCAGCGTTGAACGGGACAGGGGGGACGAGCAGTACTTC.

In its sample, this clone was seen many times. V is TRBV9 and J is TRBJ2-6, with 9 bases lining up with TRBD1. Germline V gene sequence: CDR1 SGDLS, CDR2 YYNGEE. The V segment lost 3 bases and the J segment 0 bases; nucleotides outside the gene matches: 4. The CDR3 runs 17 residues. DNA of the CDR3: TGTGCCAGCAGCGGGGGGACAGGGCGCTCTGGGGCCAACGTCCTGACTTTC. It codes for CASSGGTGRSGANVLTF.

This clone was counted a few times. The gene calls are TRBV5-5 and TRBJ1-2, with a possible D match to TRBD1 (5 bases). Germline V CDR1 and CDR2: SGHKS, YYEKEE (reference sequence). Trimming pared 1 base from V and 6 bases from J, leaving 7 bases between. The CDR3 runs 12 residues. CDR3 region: CASSLQGDGYTF. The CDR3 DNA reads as TGTGCCAGCAGCTTGCAAGGGGATGGCTACACCTTC.

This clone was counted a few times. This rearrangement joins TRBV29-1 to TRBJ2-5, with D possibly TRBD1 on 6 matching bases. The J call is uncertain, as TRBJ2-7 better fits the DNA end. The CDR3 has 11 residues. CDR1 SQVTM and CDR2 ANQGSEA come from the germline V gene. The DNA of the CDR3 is TGCAGCGCTAGGACAGCTTACGAGCAGTACTTC. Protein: CSARTAYEQYF.

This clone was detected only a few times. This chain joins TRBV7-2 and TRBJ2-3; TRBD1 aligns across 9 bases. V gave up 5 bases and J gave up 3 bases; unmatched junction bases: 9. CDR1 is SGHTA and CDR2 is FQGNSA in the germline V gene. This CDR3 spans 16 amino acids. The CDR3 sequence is CASSRSGTGRTDTQYF. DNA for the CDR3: TGTGCCAGCAGCAGATCCGGGACAGGGCGGACAGATACGCAGTATTTT.

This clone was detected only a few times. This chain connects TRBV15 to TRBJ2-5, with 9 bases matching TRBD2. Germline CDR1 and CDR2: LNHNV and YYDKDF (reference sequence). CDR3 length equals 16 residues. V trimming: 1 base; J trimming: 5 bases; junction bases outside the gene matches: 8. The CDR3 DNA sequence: TGTGCCACCAGCAGAGGTCTAGCGGGGAGCGTGGAGACCCAGTACTTC. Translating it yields CATSRGLAGSVETQYF.

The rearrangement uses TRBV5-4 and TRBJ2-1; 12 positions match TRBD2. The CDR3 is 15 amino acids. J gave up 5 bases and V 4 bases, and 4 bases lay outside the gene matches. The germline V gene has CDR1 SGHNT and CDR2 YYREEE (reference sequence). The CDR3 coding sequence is TGTGCCAGCAGCCCAGGACTAGCGGGGAACAATGAGCAGTTCTTC. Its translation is CASSPGLAGNNEQFF.

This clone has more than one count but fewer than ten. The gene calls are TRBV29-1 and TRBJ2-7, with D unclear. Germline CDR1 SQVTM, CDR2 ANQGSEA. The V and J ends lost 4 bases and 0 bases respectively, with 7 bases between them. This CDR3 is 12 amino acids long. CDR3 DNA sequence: TGCAGCGTTGGACTGAGCTCCTACGAGCAGTACTTC. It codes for CSVGLSSYEQYF.

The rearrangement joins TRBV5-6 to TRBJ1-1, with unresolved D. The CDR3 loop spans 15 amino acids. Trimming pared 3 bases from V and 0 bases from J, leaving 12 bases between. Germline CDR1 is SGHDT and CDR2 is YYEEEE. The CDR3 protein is CASSSATPMNTEAFF. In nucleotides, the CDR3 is TGTGCCAGCAGCTCCGCGACACCTATGAACACTGAAGCTTTCTTT. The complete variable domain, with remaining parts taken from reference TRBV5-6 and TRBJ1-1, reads DAGVTQSPTHLIKTRGQQVTLRCSPKSGHDTVSWYQQALGQGPQFIFQYYEEEERQRGNFPDRFSGHQFPNYSSELNVNALLLGDSALYLCASSSATPMNTEAFFGQGTRLTVV.

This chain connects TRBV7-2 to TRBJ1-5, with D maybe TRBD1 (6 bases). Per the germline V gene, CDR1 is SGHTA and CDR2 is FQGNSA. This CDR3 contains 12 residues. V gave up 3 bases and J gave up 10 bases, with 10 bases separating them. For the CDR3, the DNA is TGTGCCAGCAGCTTGACAGGACGTCCCCAGCATTTT. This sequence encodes CASSLTGRPQHF. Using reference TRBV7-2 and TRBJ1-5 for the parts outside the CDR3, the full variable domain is GAGVSQSPSNKVTEKGKDVELRCDPISGHTALYWYRQSLGQGLEFLIYFQGNSAPDKSGLPSDRFSAERTGGSVSTLTIQRTQQEDSAVYLCASSLTGRPQHFGDGTRLSIL.

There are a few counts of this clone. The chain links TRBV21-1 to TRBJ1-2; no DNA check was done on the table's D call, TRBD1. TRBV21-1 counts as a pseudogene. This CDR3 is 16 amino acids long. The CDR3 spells CASSKTQGAPNYGYTF. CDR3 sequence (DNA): TGTGCCAGCAGCAAAACCCAGGGGGCGCCTAACTATGGCTACACCTTC.

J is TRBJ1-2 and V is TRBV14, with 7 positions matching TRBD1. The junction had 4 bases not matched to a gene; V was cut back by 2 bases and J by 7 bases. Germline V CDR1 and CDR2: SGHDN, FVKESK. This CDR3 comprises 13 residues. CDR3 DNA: TGTGCCAGCAGCCAATCCAGGGGGTCTGGCTACACCTTC. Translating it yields CASSQSRGSGYTF.

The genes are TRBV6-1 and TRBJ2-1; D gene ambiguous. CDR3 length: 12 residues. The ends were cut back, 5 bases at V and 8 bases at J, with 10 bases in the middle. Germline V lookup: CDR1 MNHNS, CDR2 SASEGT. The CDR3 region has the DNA TGTGCCAGCAGTCCAGGTCGGTATGAGCAGTTCTTC. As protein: CASSPGRYEQFF.